This TCR beta chain was identified in a study of Graves' ophthalmopathy and Graves' hyperthyroidism. Whole-study context: Blood was drawn at initial diagnosis, before any treatment.

Germline V gene data show CDR1 as MNHEY and CDR2 as SVGEGT. The length of the CDR3 is 17 residues. After removal of 6 bases from V and 0 bases from J, the junction contained 10 bases not matched to a gene. The authors amplified TCR beta CDR3 regions, and they did so from RNA transcripts for repertoire sequencing. Scientists carried out first-round RT-PCR using HTBI primers and then a second-round multiplex PCR. MiXCR, run by TCRdb on the multiplex PCR reads, gives a single entry per CDR3 protein. The sample records fewer than 600,000 distinct CDR3 sequences, approximately 14% being singletons. This clonotype has at least ten counts.

The chain has TRBV6-2 or TRBV6-3 and TRBJ2-4; 8 bases are a match to TRBD2. Sequenced sample: blood. The TCR sequence derives from a woman in her thirties with Graves' ophthalmopathy. The DNA for the CDR3 is TGTGCCAGCAGCGATCCGGGACTAGTACTAGCCAAAAACATTCAGTACTTC. Amino acids: CASSDPGLVLAKNIQYF.